A single sample gave rise to the 17 T cell receptor beta chains below, sequenced in a study of cytomegalovirus exposure and HLA in healthy donors. It was with 60 Vbeta and 13 Jbeta primers that the PCR ran. The protocol was immunoSEQ multiplex PCR, while the TCRdb copy is restricted to in-frame clones and leaves out a portion. The repertoire has about 98,000 clones, around 80% of them found once; the top ten carry approximately 8.4%. Sequencing was performed on PBMCs. Receptors originate from a human donor in good health.

This clone was observed a single time. DNA of the CDR3: TGTGCCAGAAGTAAAACCCCACTGAGTGCGGTGGATACGCAGTATTTT. The encoded protein is CARSKTPLSAVDTQYF. The gene calls are TRBV5-3 and TRBJ2-3; D remains unclear. TRBV5-3 is marked as an open reading frame, function uncertain. There are 16 residues in the CDR3. V lost 5 bases to trimming and J lost 6 bases, with 22 bases between them.

CDR3 region: CASRNRVSGGSTDTQYF. CDR3 DNA: TGTGCCAGCAGGAATCGAGTTAGCGGGGGGAGCACAGATACGCAGTATTTT. The chain is built from TRBV25-1 and TRBJ2-3; TRBD2 matches at 10 bases. Trimming cost V 6 bases and J 0 bases; bases outside gene matches: 9. The germline V gene has CDR1 MGHDK and CDR2 SYGVNS. The CDR3 consists of 17 residues.

The rearrangement uses TRBV11-2 and TRBJ2-5, with 10 bases matching TRBD2. Looked up from germline, CDR1 is SGHAT and CDR2 is FQNNGV. This CDR3 comprises 18 residues. V gave up 3 bases and J gave up 0 bases; unmatched junction bases: 10. CDR3 region: CASSFRPSGGAYQETQYF. DNA of the CDR3: TGTGCCAGCAGCTTTCGGCCTAGCGGGGGCGCTTACCAAGAGACCCAGTACTTC.

J is TRBJ2-3 and V is TRBV6-1; D gene unclear. Germline CDR1 and CDR2: MNHNS and SASEGT. The germline V and J ends were trimmed by 1 base and 3 bases, with 11 bases remaining between them. CDR3 size: 15 residues. This CDR3 is CASSEGLIRTDTQYF. The CDR3 DNA reads as TGTGCCAGCAGTGAAGGTTTAATCCGGACAGATACGCAGTATTTT.

CDR3 in amino acids: CASRGHVNYGYTF. The CDR3 nucleotides read TGTGCCAGCAGGGGACACGTAAACTATGGCTACACCTTC. The rearrangement links TRBV27 to TRBJ1-2; D perhaps matches TRBD1 (6 bases). This CDR3 spans 13 amino acids. Germline assignment: CDR1 MNHEY and CDR2 SMNVEV (reference sequence). V lost 6 bases and J 2 bases, leaving 10 bases between the germline ends.

This clone occurred a few times. This sequence joins TRBV5-6 and TRBJ2-7; D is possibly TRBD1 (6 bases). The CDR3 extends over 14 amino acids. The V end lost 1 base, the J end lost 6 bases, and 14 bases lay between the germline ends. CDR1 is SGHDT, CDR2 YYEEEE, per germline. The CDR3: CASSLTQGLGEQYF. In nucleotides, the CDR3 is TGTGCCAGCAGCTTGACTCAGGGGCTTGGCGAGCAGTACTTC. The whole variable domain, remainder taken from reference TRBV5-6 and TRBJ2-7, is DAGVTQSPTHLIKTRGQQVTLRCSPKSGHDTVSWYQQALGQGPQFIFQYYEEEERQRGNFPDRFSGHQFPNYSSELNVNALLLGDSALYLCASSLTQGLGEQYFGPGTRLTVT.

V usage is TRBV18 and J usage is TRBJ2-7, with TRBD1 matching over 7 bases. Germline trimming cut 6 bases from V and 7 bases from J; bases unmatched to any gene: 12. The length of the CDR3 is 14 residues. Per the germline V gene, CDR1 is KGHSH and CDR2 is LQKENI. CDR3 nucleotide sequence: TGTGCCAGCTCTAATGACAGGGTGGGCAGAGAGCAGTACTTC. This gives the protein CASSNDRVGREQYF. The entire variable domain, with the rest obtained from reference TRBV18 and TRBJ2-7, is as follows: NAGVMQNPRHLVRRRGQEARLRCSPMKGHSHVYWYRQLPEEGLKFMVYLQKENIIDESGMPKERFSAEFPKEGPSILRIQQVVRGDSAAYFCASSNDRVGREQYFGPGTRLTVT.

Only a few counts were recorded for this clone. This chain links TRBV7-8 with TRBJ1-5; D perhaps matches TRBD1 (5 bases). V lost 5 bases and J 5 bases, leaving 10 bases between the germline ends. Germline V lookup: CDR1 SGHVS, CDR2 FQNEAQ. The CDR3 is 13 residues long. The CDR3 DNA reads as TGTGCCAGCAGCCGAGACAGTCATCAGCCCCAGCATTTT. Residues: CASSRDSHQPQHF.

The chain employs TRBV2 and TRBJ1-6; D unresolved. The germline V and J ends were trimmed by 2 bases and 10 bases, with 12 bases remaining between them. Germline CDR1 reads SNHLY; CDR2 reads FYNNEI. This CDR3 comprises 14 residues. In DNA, the CDR3 is TGTGCCAGCAGTGAATCTAAATACGTGTCACCCCTCCACTTT. Protein: CASSESKYVSPLHF.

The V call is TRBV7-8, the J call TRBJ2-3; 10 bases are shared with TRBD2. CDR1 is SGHVS, CDR2 FQNEAQ, per germline. The CDR3 has 16 amino acids. Trimming at V came to 4 bases and at J to 5 bases, leaving 9 bases not matched to a gene. CDR3 DNA: TGTGCCAGCAGCTCTTCTCTAGCGGGAGTGGGAGATACGCAGTATTTT. The encoded protein is CASSSSLAGVGDTQYF.

The chain is built from TRBV9 and TRBJ2-1; TRBD2 aligns across 11 bases. Germline loops: CDR1 SGDLS, CDR2 YYNGEE. This CDR3 has 15 residues. Losses at the gene ends were 3 bases for V and 8 bases for J; bases not matched to a gene: 7. The chain's CDR3 is CASSALAGGVYEQFF. The CDR3 DNA is TGTGCCAGCAGCGCTCTAGCGGGAGGTGTCTATGAGCAGTTCTTC.

The chain uses TRBV5-1 and TRBJ2-5, with D possibly TRBD2 on 6 matching bases. V was shortened by 4 bases and J by 5 bases, with 15 bases between the two germline ends. The V gene's germline CDR1 is SGHRS and CDR2 YFSETQ. The CDR3 covers 14 residues. In DNA form, the CDR3 reads TGCGCCAGCAGCCCAGGGAGGCGTGAGGAGACCCAGTACTTC. This translates into CASSPGRREETQYF.

The CDR3 sequence: CAWNRLKEQFF. The CDR3 nucleotides read TGTGCCTGGAACAGGCTCAAAGAGCAGTTCTTC. This chain connects TRBV30 to TRBJ2-1, with a possible D match to TRBD1 (5 bases). Germline CDR1 GTSNPN, CDR2 SVGIG (reference sequence). The CDR3 runs 11 residues. Deletions cut 4 bases from V and 10 bases from J, with 11 bases between.

The gene calls are TRBV29-1 and TRBJ2-3; a possible D gene is TRBD1 (5 bases). The germline V gene encodes CDR1 SQVTM and CDR2 ANQGSEA. The V and J ends lost 7 bases and 6 bases respectively, with 20 bases between them. This CDR3 region has 14 residues. This chain's CDR3 is CSGLIRRTRDTQYF. The CDR3 nucleotides read TGCAGCGGCCTCATTAGACGGACACGCGATACGCAGTATTTT.

The chain uses TRBV10-1 and TRBJ2-7; possible D gene TRBD1, 6 bases. Germline V lookup: CDR1 WNHNN, CDR2 SYGVQD (reference sequence). There are 12 residues in the CDR3. Deletions cut 0 bases from V and 10 bases from J, with 10 bases between. The CDR3 region is CASSESGRGQYF. The DNA for the CDR3 is TGCGCCAGCAGTGAGTCCGGCAGGGGACAGTACTTC.

This chain links TRBV2 with TRBJ1-1; D is uncertain. Trimming removed 7 bases from V and 1 base from J, with 19 bases in between. Germline CDR1 is SNHLY and CDR2 is FYNNEI. The CDR3 loop spans 16 amino acids. CDR3 amino acids: CASNVPLWAQNTEAFF. CDR3 bases: TGTGCCAGCAACGTCCCTTTGTGGGCCCAGAACACTGAAGCTTTCTTT.

The count of this clone is one. The V gene is TRBV10-2, the J gene TRBJ2-7; the D gene is possibly TRBD2 (5 bases). The CDR3 is 17 residues long. V was clipped by 7 bases and J by 7 bases, with 29 bases between them. CDR1 is WSHSY and CDR2 is SAAADI in the germline V gene. The DNA for the CDR3 is TGCGCCAGCACCGACTCCTTACGTAGGAACCACCCGGGGGAGCAGTACTTC. Translated, it gives CASTDSLRRNHPGEQYF.